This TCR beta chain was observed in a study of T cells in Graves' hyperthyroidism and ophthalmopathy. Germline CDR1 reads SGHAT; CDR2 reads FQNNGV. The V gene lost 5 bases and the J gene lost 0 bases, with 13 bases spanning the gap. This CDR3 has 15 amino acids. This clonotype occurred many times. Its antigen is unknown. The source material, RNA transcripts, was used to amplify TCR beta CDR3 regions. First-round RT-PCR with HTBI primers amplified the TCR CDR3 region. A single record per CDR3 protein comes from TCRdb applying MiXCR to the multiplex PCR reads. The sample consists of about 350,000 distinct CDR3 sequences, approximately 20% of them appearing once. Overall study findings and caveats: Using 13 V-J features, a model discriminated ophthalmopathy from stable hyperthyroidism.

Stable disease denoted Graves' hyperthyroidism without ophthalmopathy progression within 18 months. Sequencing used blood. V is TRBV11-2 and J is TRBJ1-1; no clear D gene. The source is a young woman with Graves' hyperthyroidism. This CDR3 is CASSGYFGVNTEAFF. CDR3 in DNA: TGTGCCAGCAGCGGATATTTCGGGGTGAACACTGAAGCTTTCTTT. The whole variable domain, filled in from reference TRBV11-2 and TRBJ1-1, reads EAGVAQSPRYKIIEKRQSVAFWCNPISGHATLYWYQQILGQGPKLLIQFQNNGVVDDSQLPKDRFSAERLKGVDSTLKIQPAKLEDSAVYLCASSGYFGVNTEAFFGQGTRLTVV.